The rows below give T cell receptor beta chains drawn from one sample of a study of blood T cell repertoires in COVID-19. Here immunoSEQ multiplex PCR was the method, and the copy in TCRdb shows in-frame clones only, minus some. The sample lists 150,000 to 200,000 clones; under 90% were seen once. Input material: peripheral blood. Every receptor here comes from a middle-aged man with acute or convalescent COVID-19. The CDR3 runs from the conserved cysteine through the conserved F or W. The D gene is left open where the match is weak. Where a row states a size, it is once, few, many or the class of an expanded clone; other rows omit it.

>16|NA|NA|TRBJ2-1|TRBV7-6
TGTGCCAGCAGCAAGTGGGACACTAGCTCCTACAATGAGCAGTTCTTC
CASSKWDTSSYNEQFF
>15|TRBD1|NA|TRBJ1-2|TRBV15
TGTGCCACCAGCAGAGATATTGCAGGGGGTTATGGCTACACCTTC
CATSRDIAGGYGYTF
>14|NA|NA|TRBJ1-1|TRBV6-5
TGTGCCAGCAGTACGACAGAAACGAACACTGAAGCTTTCTTT
CASSTTETNTEAFF
>10|NA|NA|TRBJ2-1|TRBV11-2
TGTGCCAGCAGTGAGTTTCAACAGTTCTTC
CASSEFQQFF
>15|TRBD1|NA|TRBJ1-4|TRBV19
TGTGCCAGCAGACAGGGTCCCGCAACTAATGAAAAACTGTTTTTT
CASRQGPATNEKLFF
>12|NA|once|TRBJ2-1|TRBV10-2
TGCGCCAGCACCAGGACTGAAAATGAGCAGTTCTTC
CASTRTENEQFF
>14|NA|NA|TRBJ2-5|TRBV7-9
TGTGCCAGCAGCTTACAGGGGTCCGCAGAGACCCAGTACTTC
CASSLQGSAETQYF
>14|TRBD1|NA|TRBJ1-5|TRBV30
TGTGCCTGGACGGCGGGACAGGGTGTGCAGCCCCAGCATTTT
CAWTAGQGVQPQHF
>14|NA|NA|TRBJ2-3|TRBV24-1
TGTGCCACCAGTGGGGCAGGCCGCACAGATACGCAGTATTTT
CATSGAGRTDTQYF
>12|NA|NA|TRBJ2-7|TRBV11-2
TGTGCCAGCAGCTCTCAGATGTACGAGCAGTACTTC
CASSSQMYEQYF
>14|NA|NA|TRBJ2-1|TRBV5-1
TGCGCCAGCAGCTTGTTGGCAGGGGCCAATGAGCAGTTCTTC
CASSLLAGANEQFF
>15|TRBD1|many|TRBJ1-2|TRBV6-5
TGTGCCACGTATCTCCCACAGGGGGATGACTATGGCTACACCTTC
CATYLPQGDDYGYTF
>15|NA|NA|TRBJ1-3|TRBV11-2
TGTGCCAGCAGCTCTTATAGAGGGAGGGGAAACACCATATATTTT
CASSSYRGRGNTIYF
>12|NA|NA|TRBJ1-1|TRBV24-1
TGTGCCACCAGTGAAGGAGGCCCTGAAGCTTTCTTT
CATSEGGPEAFF
>15|TRBD2|NA|TRBJ2-1|TRBV4-1
TGCGCCAGCAGCCAAATGGGCGGGGGGGTTGTTGAGCAGTTCTTC
CASSQMGGGVVEQFF
>16|NA|once|TRBJ1-4|TRBV10-2
TGCGCCAGCAGTGAGTCCGGACACAATCTTAATGAAAAACTGTTTTTT
CASSESGHNLNEKLFF
>16|TRBD2|NA|TRBJ2-5|TRBV5-1
TGCGCCAGCAGCTGGACTAGCGGGGGGCCTCAAGAGACCCAGTACTTC
CASSWTSGGPQETQYF
>11|NA|NA|TRBJ2-3|TRBV10-3
TGTGCCATCAGTGGAGGGGATACGCAGTATTTT
CAISGGDTQYF
>16|TRBD2|NA|TRBJ2-1|TRBV24-1
TGTGCCACCAGTGATGGTGGGCTAGCGGGGGGGCGAGAGCAGTTCTTC
CATSDGGLAGGREQFF
>15|TRBD1|NA|TRBJ1-1|TRBV6-5
TGTGCCAGCAGTTACATATTAACAGGGGCCACTGAAGCTTTCTTT
CASSYILTGATEAFF
>16|NA|NA|TRBJ1-3|TRBV9
TGTGCCAGCAGCCTCGACATGACGGTCTCTGGAAACACCATATATTTT
CASSLDMTVSGNTIYF
>15|TRBD1|NA|TRBJ1-4|TRBV19
TGTGCCAGTAGTGCCCCGGGACAGCAGAATGAAAAACTGTTTTTT
CASSAPGQQNEKLFF
>17|TRBD2|NA|TRBJ2-5|TRBV25-1
TGTGCCAGCAGTGCCATTTGGGGGCGGGGGGGCCAAGAGACCCAGTACTTC
CASSAIWGRGGQETQYF
>15|TRBD1|NA|TRBJ1-4|TRBV4-3
TGCGCCAGCAGCCACGGACAGGGAGGTAATGAAAAACTGTTTTTT
CASSHGQGGNEKLFF
>14|NA|NA|TRBJ2-6|TRBV11-3
TGTGCCAGCTGCGACACCTCTGGGGCCAACGTCCTGACTTTC
CASCDTSGANVLTF
>15|TRBD1|once|TRBJ2-1|TRBV13
TGTGCCAGCAGCCTACGGACAGGGTCAGGCAATGAGCAGTTCTTC
CASSLRTGSGNEQFF
>14|TRBD1|once|TRBJ2-3|TRBV13
TGTGCCAGCAGCTTAAGGGGGCGCACAGATACGCAGTATTTT
CASSLRGRTDTQYF
>16|TRBD2|NA|TRBJ2-5|TRBV25-1
TGTGCCAGCAGTGCCTATCAAGCGGGGGGGCCAGAGACCCAGTACTTC
CASSAYQAGGPETQYF
>16|NA|NA|TRBJ1-5|TRBV4-1
TGCGCCAGCAGTGGGGTCGGGGGTGAAGGCAATCAGCCCCAGCATTTT
CASSGVGGEGNQPQHF
>16|TRBD1|NA|TRBJ2-7|TRBV15
TGTGCCACCAGCAGAGACAAGTTTGACAGGGACTACGAGCAGTACTTC
CATSRDKFDRDYEQYF
>17|TRBD2|once|TRBJ2-3|TRBV24-1
TGTGCCACCAGTGATCTACCGAAGCGGGGGGGCACAGATACGCAGTATTTT
CATSDLPKRGGTDTQYF
>14|TRBD1|NA|TRBJ2-7|TRBV5-1
TGCGCCAGCAGCTCGACAGGGAACCCCTACGAGCAGTACTTC
CASSSTGNPYEQYF
>16|TRBD2|NA|TRBJ2-7|TRBV7-2
TGTGCCAGCAGCTTAGGTTCGGGACTAGCGCATTACGAGCAGTACTTC
CASSLGSGLAHYEQYF
>15|NA|NA|TRBJ2-1|TRBV9
TGTGCCTCCTCCCCGGAGGGGGCCTCCTACAATGAGCAGTTCTTC
CASSPEGASYNEQFF
>17|NA|NA|TRBJ1-2|TRBV2
TGTGCCAGCAGTGAAGCGCTCCGGCGACAGGCCCGCTATGGCTACACCTTC
CASSEALRRQARYGYTF
>12|NA|NA|TRBJ2-7|TRBV28
TGTGCCAGCAGTCTCTCCGAGCGTAAGCAGTACTTC
CASSLSERKQYF
>13|NA|NA|TRBJ1-5|TRBV5-1
TGCGCCAGCAGCTTGGATGGGAGCCAGCCCCAGCATTTT
CASSLDGSQPQHF
>20|TRBD2|NA|TRBJ2-4|TRBV9
TGTGCCAGCAGCGTAGACCCCCCCGAGCGGGGGGCGCTCAGGTGGAACATTCAGTACTTC
CASSVDPPERGALRWNIQYF
>14|NA|NA|TRBJ2-2|TRBV5-1
TGCGCCAGCAGAGAACAGCCGAACACCGGGGAGCTGTTTTTT
CASREQPNTGELFF
>15|TRBD1|NA|TRBJ1-2|TRBV5-1
TGCGCCAGCAGCCCATCCGGGACAGCCTACTATGGCTACACCTTC
CASSPSGTAYYGYTF
>15|TRBD1|NA|TRBJ2-4|TRBV6-5
TGTGCCAGCAATAACAGGGGAGTAGCCAAAAACATTCAGTACTTC
CASNNRGVAKNIQYF
>13|NA|NA|TRBJ1-2|TRBV21-1
TGTGCCAGCAGCAACGACAGCTCGTATGGCTACACCTTC
CASSNDSSYGYTF
>14|TRBD1|NA|TRBJ2-7|TRBV5-1
TGCGCCAGCAGCCCCCGAGGACAGGCCTACGAGCAGTACTTC
CASSPRGQAYEQYF
>15|TRBD1|NA|TRBJ1-4|TRBV5-1
TGCGCCAGCAGCACCTCGACAGGGATGAATGAAAAACTGTTTTTT
CASSTSTGMNEKLFF
>18|TRBD1|NA|TRBJ1-5|TRBV6-4
TGTGCCAGCAGTGACTCCTGGGTGGGGACAGGTGGAAATCAGCCCCAGCATTTT
CASSDSWVGTGGNQPQHF
>15|TRBD2|NA|TRBJ2-5|TRBV7-9
TGTGCCAGCAGTTATCCCGGGACTAGGCGAGAGACCCAGTACTTC
CASSYPGTRRETQYF
>16|TRBD1|NA|TRBJ2-4|TRBV18
TGTGCCAGCTCACCACGGGACAGGGTAGCCAAAAACATTCAGTACTTC
CASSPRDRVAKNIQYF
>14|NA|once|TRBJ2-1|TRBV24-1
TGTGCCGTCGGACAGCCAAGCTCCTACAATGAGCAGTTCTTC
CAVGQPSSYNEQFF
>17|TRBD1|NA|TRBJ2-2|TRBV7-3
TGTGCCAGCAGCCTTAATCGGGACAGGGCCAACACCGGGGAGCTGTTTTTT
CASSLNRDRANTGELFF
>15|NA|once|TRBJ2-3|TRBV9
TGTGCCAGCAGCTCGAGACAGTCGGGCACAGATACGCAGTATTTT
CASSSRQSGTDTQYF
>14|NA|NA|TRBJ2-1|TRBV16
TGTGCCAGCAGCCCCGACAGCTCCTACAATGAGCAGTTCTTC
CASSPDSSYNEQFF
>14|NA|once|TRBJ2-2|TRBV30
TGTGCCTGGAGTGTACTTCATCCGACCGGGGAGCTGTTTTTT
CAWSVLHPTGELFF